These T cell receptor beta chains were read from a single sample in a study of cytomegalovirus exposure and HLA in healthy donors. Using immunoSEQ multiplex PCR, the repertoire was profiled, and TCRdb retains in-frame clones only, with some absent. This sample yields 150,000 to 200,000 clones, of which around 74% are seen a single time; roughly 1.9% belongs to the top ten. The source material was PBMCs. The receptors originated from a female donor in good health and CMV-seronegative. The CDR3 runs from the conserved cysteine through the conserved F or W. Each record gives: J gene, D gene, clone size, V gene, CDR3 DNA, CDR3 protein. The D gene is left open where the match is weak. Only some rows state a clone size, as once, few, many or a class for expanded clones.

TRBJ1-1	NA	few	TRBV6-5	TGTGCCAGCAGTTACCCGGGAGTGGGGAACACTGAAGCTTTCTTT	CASSYPGVGNTEAFF
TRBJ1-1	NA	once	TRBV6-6	TGTGCCAGCAGTTATGTCCAATCGAGCCTGAACACTGAAGCTTTCTTT	CASSYVQSSLNTEAFF
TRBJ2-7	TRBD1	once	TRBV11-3	TGTGCCAGCAGCTTAGGGACAGGGAGGAACGAGCAGTACTTC	CASSLGTGRNEQYF
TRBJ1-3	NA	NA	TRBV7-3	TGTGCCAGCAGCCCTTCAGGGGTAGGAAACACCATATATTTT	CASSPSGVGNTIYF
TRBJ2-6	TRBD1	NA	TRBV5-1	TGCGCCAGCAGCGAACAGGGGTACTCTGGGGCCAACGTCCTGACTTTC	CASSEQGYSGANVLTF
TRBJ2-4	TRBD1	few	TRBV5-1	TGCGCCAGCAGCTTTGGCGACTGGACAGGAAACATTCAGTACTTC	CASSFGDWTGNIQYF
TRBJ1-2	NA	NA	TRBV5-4	TGTGCCAGCAGCGGGGGGGGAGGGACGGGCTATGGCTACACCTTC	CASSGGGGTGYGYTF
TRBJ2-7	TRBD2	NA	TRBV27	TGTGCCAGCAGTACCAGCGGGGGGCCTAGGGAGCAGTACTTC	CASSTSGGPREQYF
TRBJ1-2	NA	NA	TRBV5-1	TGCGCCAGCAGACAAGACAGTAACTATGGCTACACCTTC	CASRQDSNYGYTF
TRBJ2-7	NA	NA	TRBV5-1	TGCGCCAGCAGCCCGCTGGGGCAGGGTGGCCACGAGCAGTACTTC	CASSPLGQGGHEQYF
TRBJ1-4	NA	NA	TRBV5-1	TGCGCCAGCAGCTTGGGTTCGGGATCTGCGACTAATGAAAAACTGTTTTTT	CASSLGSGSATNEKLFF
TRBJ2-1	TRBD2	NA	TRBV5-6	TGTGCCAGCAGCTTGTTTTCCGGGGGGGGCTACAATGAGCAGTTCTTC	CASSLFSGGGYNEQFF
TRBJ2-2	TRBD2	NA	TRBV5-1	TGCGCCAGCAGCTGGACTCCCGGGGAGGGCGGGGAGCTGTTTTTT	CASSWTPGEGGELFF
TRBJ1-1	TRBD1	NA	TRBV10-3	TGTGCCATCAGTGATGGGGACAGGATGAACACTGAAGCTTTCTTT	CAISDGDRMNTEAFF
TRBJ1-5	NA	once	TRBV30	TGTGCCTGGAGTAGTACAGCTTATCAGCCCCAGCATTTT	CAWSSTAYQPQHF
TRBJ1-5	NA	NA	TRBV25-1	TGTGCCAGCAGTGAGTCCCGAGGGAACAGCAATCAGCCCCAGCATTTT	CASSESRGNSNQPQHF
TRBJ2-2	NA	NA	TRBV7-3	TGTGCCAGCAGCCCAGCAGGGCGGGAGCTGTTTTTT	CASSPAGRELFF
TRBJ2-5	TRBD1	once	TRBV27	TGTGCCAGCAGTTTAAGGGGGACAGGGGCTTTGGGGGCCCAGTACTTC	CASSLRGTGALGAQYF
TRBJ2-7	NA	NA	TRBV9	TGTGCCAGCAGCGTAGTGGCGGGTAGCTCCTACGAGCAGTACTTC	CASSVVAGSSYEQYF
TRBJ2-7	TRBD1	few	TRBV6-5	TGTGCCAGCAGTTCCTCGGGACAGGGGTCCTACGAGCAGTACTTC	CASSSSGQGSYEQYF
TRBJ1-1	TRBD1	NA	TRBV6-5	TGTGCCAGCAGGGACACAGGGGGCCTGGCAGCTTTCTTT	CASRDTGGLAAFF
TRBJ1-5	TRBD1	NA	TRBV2	TGTGCCAGCAGTGAAGTAGACAGGGTAGTCCAGCCCCAGCATTTT	CASSEVDRVVQPQHF
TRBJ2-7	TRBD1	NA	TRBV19	TGTGCCAGTAGTAGAAGGGACAGCGACTACGAGCAGTACTTC	CASSRRDSDYEQYF
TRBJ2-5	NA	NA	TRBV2	TGTGCCAGCAGTCGCAGGGCGAAGATCCAAGAGACCCAGTACTTC	CASSRRAKIQETQYF
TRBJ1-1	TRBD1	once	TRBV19	TGTGCCAGTTCGACCCGGACAGGCAACACTGAAGCTTTCTTT	CASSTRTGNTEAFF
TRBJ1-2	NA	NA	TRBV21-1	TGTGCCAGCAGCAAAAAAGGGGGACAGGGAGAATATGGCTACACCTTC	CASSKKGGQGEYGYTF
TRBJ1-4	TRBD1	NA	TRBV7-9	TGTGCCAGCAGCTTAGTGACAGGGAATGAAAAACTGTTTTTT	CASSLVTGNEKLFF
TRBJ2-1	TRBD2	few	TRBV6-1	TGTGCCAGCAGTGAAGAGTGGGCGGGAGAGGCCGATGAGCAGTTCTTC	CASSEEWAGEADEQFF
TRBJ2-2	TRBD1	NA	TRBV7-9	TGTGCCAGCAGCACTAACCCCGGACAGGGGGGCGTTCGGACCGGGGAGCTGTTTTTT	CASSTNPGQGGVRTGELFF
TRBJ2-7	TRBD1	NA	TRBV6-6	TGTGCCAGCAGTTACAGGGGGCTCGAGCAGTACTTC	CASSYRGLEQYF
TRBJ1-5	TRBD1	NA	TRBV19	TGTGCCAGTAGATCCGACAGGGATGGTAGCAATCAGCCCCAGCATTTT	CASRSDRDGSNQPQHF
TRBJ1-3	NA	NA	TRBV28	TGTGCCAGCAGATCCAGCCCGGGAAATCCTGGAAACACCATATATTTT	CASRSSPGNPGNTIYF
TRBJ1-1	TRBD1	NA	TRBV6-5	TGTGCCAGCAGTCGCGGGACAGGGGACACTGAAGCTTTCTTT	CASSRGTGDTEAFF
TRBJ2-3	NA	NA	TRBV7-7	TGTGCCAGCAGCTCCACTAGTACGACAGATACGCAGTATTTT	CASSSTSTTDTQYF
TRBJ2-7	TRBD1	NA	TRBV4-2	TGTGCCAGCAGCCGCCGGGACAGAATCTACGAGCAGTACTTC	CASSRRDRIYEQYF
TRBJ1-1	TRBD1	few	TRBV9	TGTGCCAGCAGCGCCCGACAGGGAATCCTCGCTGAAGCTTTCTTT	CASSARQGILAEAFF
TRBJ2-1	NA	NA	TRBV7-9	TGTGCCAGCAGCTTCAGCGATGAGCAGTTCTTC	CASSFSDEQFF
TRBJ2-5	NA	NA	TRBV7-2	TGTGCCAGCAGCTTAGGGGGGGGGCGGACCCAGTACTTC	CASSLGGGRTQYF